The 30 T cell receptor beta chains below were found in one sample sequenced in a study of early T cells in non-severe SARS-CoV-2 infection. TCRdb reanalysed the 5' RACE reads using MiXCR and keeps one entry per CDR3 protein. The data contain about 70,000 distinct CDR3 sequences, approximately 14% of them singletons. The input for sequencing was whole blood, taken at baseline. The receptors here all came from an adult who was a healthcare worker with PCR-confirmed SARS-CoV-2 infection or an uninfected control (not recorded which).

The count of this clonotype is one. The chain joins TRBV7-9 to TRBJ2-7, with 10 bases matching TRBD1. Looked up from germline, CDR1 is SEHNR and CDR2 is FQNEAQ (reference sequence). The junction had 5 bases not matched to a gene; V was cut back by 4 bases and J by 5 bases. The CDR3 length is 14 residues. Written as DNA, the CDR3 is TGTGCCAGCAGCTCCGGACAGGGGGTCGACGAGCAGTACTTC. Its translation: CASSSGQGVDEQYF.

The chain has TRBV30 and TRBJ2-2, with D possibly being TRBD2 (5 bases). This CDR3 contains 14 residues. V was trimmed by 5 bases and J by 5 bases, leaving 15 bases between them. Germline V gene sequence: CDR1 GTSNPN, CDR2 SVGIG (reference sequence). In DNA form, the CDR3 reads TGTGCCTGGGGTGGCGGAGGAAGAACCGGGGAGCTGTTTTTT. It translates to CAWGGGGRTGELFF.

CDR3 nucleotide sequence: TGTGCCAGCAGTGGGGGGAGCAATCAGCCCCAGCATTTT. Protein sequence: CASSGGSNQPQHF. J is TRBJ1-5 and V is TRBV12-3 or TRBV12-4, with a weak D call TRBD1 (5 bases). The CDR3 length is 13 residues. V gave up 5 bases and J gave up 1 base, with 6 bases separating them.

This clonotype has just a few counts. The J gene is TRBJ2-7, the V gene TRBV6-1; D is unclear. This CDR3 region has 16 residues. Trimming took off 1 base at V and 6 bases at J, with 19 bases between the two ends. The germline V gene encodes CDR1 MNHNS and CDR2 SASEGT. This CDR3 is CASSEVELLGPGEQYF. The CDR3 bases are TGTGCCAGCAGTGAAGTGGAGTTGTTAGGGCCCGGCGAGCAGTACTTC.

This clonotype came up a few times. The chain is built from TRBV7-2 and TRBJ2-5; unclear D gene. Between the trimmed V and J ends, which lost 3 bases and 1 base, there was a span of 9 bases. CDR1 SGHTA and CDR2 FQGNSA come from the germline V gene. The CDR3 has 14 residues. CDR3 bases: TGTGCCAGCAGCTTCCGGCTGGCCCAAGAGACCCAGTACTTC. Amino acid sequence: CASSFRLAQETQYF. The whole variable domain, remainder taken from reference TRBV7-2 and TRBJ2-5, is GAGVSQSPSNKVTEKGKDVELRCDPISGHTALYWYRQSLGQGLEFLIYFQGNSAPDKSGLPSDRFSAERTGGSVSTLTIQRTQQEDSAVYLCASSFRLAQETQYFGPGTRLLVL.

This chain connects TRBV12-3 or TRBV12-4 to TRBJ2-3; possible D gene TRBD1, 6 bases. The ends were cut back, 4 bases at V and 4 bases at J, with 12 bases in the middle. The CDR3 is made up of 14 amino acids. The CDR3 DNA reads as TGTGCCAGCAGTTACCCACAGGGACCAGATACGCAGTATTTT. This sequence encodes CASSYPQGPDTQYF.

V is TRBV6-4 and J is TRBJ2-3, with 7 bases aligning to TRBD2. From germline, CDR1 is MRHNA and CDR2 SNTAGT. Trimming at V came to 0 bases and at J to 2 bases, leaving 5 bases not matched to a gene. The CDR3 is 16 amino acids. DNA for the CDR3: TGTGCCAGCAGTGACTCGGCGGGAGTGCTCACAGATACGCAGTATTTT. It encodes CASSDSAGVLTDTQYF.

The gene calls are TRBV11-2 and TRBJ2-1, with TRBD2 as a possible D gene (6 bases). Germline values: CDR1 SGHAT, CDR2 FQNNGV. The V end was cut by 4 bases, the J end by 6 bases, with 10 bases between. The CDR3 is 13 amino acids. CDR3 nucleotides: TGTGCCAGCAGCTCGGGAGCAGGCAATGAGCAGTTCTTC. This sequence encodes CASSSGAGNEQFF.

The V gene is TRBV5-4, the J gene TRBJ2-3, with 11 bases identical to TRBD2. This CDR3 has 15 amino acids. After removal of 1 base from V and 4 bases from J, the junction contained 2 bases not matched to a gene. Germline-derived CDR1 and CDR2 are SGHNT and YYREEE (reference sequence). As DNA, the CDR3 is TGTGCCAGCAGCTTGAAACTAGCGGGAGCAGATACGCAGTATTTT. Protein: CASSLKLAGADTQYF.

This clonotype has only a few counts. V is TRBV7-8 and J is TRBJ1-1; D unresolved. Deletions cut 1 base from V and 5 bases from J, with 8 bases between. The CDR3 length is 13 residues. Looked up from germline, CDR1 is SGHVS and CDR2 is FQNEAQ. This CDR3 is CASSLVEGTEAFF. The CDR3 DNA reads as TGTGCCAGCAGCTTAGTTGAAGGGACTGAAGCTTTCTTT.

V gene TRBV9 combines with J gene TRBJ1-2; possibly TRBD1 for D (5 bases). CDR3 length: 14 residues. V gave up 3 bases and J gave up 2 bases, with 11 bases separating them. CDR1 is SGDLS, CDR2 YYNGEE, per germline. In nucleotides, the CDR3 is TGTGCCAGCAGCGCGTCTGGACACAACTATGGCTACACCTTC. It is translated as CASSASGHNYGYTF.

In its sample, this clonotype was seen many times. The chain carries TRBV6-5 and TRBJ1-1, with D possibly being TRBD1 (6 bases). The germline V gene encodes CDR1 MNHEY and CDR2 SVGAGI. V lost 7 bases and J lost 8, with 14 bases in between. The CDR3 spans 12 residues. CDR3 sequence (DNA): TGTGCCAGCACCGGTACAGGGTTGGAAGCTTTCTTT. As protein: CASTGTGLEAFF.

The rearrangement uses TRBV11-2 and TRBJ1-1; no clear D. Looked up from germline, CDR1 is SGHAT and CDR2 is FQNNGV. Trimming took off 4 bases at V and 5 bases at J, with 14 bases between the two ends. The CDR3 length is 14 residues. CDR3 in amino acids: CASSSQGGKTEAFF. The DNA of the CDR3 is TGTGCCAGCAGCTCCCAAGGAGGAAAAACTGAAGCTTTCTTT.

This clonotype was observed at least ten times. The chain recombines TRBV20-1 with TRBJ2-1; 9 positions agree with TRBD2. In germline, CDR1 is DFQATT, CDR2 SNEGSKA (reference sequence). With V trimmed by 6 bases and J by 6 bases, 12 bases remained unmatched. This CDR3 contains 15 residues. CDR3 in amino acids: CSARPGTSISNEQFF. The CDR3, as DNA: TGCAGTGCCCGTCCCGGGACTAGCATCTCCAATGAGCAGTTCTTC.

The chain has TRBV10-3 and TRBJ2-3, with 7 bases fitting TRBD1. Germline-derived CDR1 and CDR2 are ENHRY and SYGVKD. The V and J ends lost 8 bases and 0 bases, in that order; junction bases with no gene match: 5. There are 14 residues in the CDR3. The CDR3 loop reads CAIGTRGSTDTQYF. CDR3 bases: TGTGCCATCGGGACCAGGGGGAGCACAGATACGCAGTATTTT.

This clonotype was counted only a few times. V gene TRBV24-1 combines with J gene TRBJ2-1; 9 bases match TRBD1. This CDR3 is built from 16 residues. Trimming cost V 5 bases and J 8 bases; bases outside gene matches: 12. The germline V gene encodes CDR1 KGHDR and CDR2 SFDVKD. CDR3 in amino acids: CATSVGPRQGGDEQFF. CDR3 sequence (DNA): TGTGCCACCAGTGTTGGTCCCCGACAGGGGGGTGATGAGCAGTTCTTC.

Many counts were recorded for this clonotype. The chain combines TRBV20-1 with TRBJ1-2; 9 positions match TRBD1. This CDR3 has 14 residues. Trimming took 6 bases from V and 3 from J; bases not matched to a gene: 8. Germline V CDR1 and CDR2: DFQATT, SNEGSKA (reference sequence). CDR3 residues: CSAVNRGRDYGYTF. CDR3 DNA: TGCAGTGCAGTGAACAGGGGGCGCGACTATGGCTACACCTTC.

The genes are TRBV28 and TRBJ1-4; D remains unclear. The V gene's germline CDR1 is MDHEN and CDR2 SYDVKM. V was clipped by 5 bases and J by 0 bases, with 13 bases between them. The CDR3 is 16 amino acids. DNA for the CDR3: TGTGCCAGCAGTAAGGCAGCCCGTACAACTAATGAAAAACTGTTTTTT. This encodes CASSKAARTTNEKLFF.

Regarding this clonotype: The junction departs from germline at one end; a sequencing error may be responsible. The CDR3: CASSKSWDRGF. In DNA form, the CDR3 reads TGTGCCAGCAGTAAGTCGTGGGACAGAGGGTTC. This chain connects TRBV25-1 to TRBJ2-7; TRBD1 aligns across 7 bases. The germline V gene encodes CDR1 MGHDK and CDR2 SYGVNS. This CDR3 is built from 11 residues.

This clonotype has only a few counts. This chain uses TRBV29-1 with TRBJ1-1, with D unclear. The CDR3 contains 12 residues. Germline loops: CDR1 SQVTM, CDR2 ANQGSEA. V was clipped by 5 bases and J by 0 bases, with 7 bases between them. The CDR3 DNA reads TGCAGCGTTCATGACTTGAACACTGAAGCTTTCTTT. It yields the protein CSVHDLNTEAFF.

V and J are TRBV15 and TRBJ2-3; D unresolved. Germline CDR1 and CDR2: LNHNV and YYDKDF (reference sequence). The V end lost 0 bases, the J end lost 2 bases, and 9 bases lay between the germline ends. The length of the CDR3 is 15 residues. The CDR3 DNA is TGTGCCACCAGCAGAGAGGGGATTGTCACAGATACGCAGTATTTT. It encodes CATSREGIVTDTQYF. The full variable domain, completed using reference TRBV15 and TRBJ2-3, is DAMVIQNPRYQVTQFGKPVTLSCSQTLNHNVMYWYQQKSSQAPKLLFHYYDKDFNNEADTPDNFQSRRPNTSFCFLDIRSPGLGDTAMYLCATSREGIVTDTQYFGPGTRLTVL.

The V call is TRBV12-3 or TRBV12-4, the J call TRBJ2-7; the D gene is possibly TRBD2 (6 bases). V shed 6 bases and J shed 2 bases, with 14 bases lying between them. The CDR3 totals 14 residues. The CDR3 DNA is TGTGCCAGCAGCGGACTACAACCCCCCTACGAGCAGTACTTC. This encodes CASSGLQPPYEQYF.

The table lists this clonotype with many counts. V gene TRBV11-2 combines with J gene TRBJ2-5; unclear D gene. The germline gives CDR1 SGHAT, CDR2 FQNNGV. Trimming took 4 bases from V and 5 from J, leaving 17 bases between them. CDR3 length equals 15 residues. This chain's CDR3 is CASSSKQHRWETQYF. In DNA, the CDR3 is TGTGCCAGCAGCTCGAAGCAACATCGCTGGGAGACCCAGTACTTC.

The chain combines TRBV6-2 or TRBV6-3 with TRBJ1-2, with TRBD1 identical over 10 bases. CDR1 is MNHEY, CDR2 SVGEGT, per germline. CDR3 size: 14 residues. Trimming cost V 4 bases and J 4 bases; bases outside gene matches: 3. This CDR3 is CASSSTGGVYGYTF. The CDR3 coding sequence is TGTGCCAGCAGTTCGACAGGGGGCGTCTATGGCTACACCTTC.

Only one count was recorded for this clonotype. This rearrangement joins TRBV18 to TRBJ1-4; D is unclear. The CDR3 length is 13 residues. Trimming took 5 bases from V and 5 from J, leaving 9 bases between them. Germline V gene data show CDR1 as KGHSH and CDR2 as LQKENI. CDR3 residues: CASSGGQNEKLFF. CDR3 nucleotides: TGTGCCAGCTCAGGCGGGCAGAATGAAAAACTGTTTTTT.

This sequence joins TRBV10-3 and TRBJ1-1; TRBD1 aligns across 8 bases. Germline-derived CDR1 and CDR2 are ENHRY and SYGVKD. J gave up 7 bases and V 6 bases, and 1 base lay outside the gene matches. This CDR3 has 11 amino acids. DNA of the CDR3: TGTGCCATCAGGGGGACAGGTGAAGCTTTCTTT. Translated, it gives CAIRGTGEAFF.

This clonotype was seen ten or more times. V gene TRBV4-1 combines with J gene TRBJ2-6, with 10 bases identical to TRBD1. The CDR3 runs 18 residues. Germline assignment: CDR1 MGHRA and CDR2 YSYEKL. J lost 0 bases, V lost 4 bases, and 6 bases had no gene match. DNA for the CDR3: TGCGCCAGCAGCCCGGGACAGGGGCCCATCTCTGGGGCCAACGTCCTGACTTTC. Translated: CASSPGQGPISGANVLTF.

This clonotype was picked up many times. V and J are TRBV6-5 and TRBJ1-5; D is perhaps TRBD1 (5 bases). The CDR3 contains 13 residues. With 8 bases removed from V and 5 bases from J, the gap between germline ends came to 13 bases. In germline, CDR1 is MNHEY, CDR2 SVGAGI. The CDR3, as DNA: TGTGCCAGCGCCTACGGGGGGGATCAGCCCCAGCATTTT. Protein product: CASAYGGDQPQHF.

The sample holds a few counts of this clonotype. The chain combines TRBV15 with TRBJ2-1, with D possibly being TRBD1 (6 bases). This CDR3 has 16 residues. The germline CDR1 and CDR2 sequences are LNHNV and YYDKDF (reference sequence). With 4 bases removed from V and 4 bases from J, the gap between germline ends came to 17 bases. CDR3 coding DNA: TGTGCCACCAGCATACCATACTCTAGGGGGTACAATGAGCAGTTCTTC. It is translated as CATSIPYSRGYNEQFF. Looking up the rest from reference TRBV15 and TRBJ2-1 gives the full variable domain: DAMVIQNPRYQVTQFGKPVTLSCSQTLNHNVMYWYQQKSSQAPKLLFHYYDKDFNNEADTPDNFQSRRPNTSFCFLDIRSPGLGDTAMYLCATSIPYSRGYNEQFFGPGTRLTVL.

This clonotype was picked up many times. Here the CDR3 DNA reads TGTGCCACCAGTTTGGCTTTAGCGGGAGGGGCAGATACGCAGTATTTT. This translates into CATSLALAGGADTQYF. The chain carries TRBV15 and TRBJ2-3; 11 bases agree with TRBD2. The CDR3 is 16 amino acids. The trim removed 6 bases at V and 4 bases at J, leaving 9 bases unmatched. CDR1 is LNHNV and CDR2 is YYDKDF in the germline V gene (reference sequence).